This T cell receptor beta chain derives from a study of T cells after yellow fever vaccination. CDR3 length: 16 residues. From germline, CDR1 is DFQATT and CDR2 SNEGSKA (reference sequence). Study findings and constraints: A large majority of primary-vaccination clones showed up again after the booster (96% CD4, about 87% CD8). Researchers cautioned that FACS-sorted repertoires could harbor abundant clonotypes contaminating from the bulk population.

TCRdb independently ran MiXCR on the 5' RACE reads; one entry per CDR3 protein. The sample consists of hundreds of thousands of distinct CDR3 sequences, approximately 13% of them appearing once. Points on this clonotype: Antigen specificity is unknown. It may be a read error: a sequence one base away is much more abundant.

The sequences come from PBMCs, collected on the day of the yellow fever booster vaccination. This receptor was taken from a man aged 30 to 45 who received the YFV17D yellow fever vaccine. The rearrangement links TRBV20-1 to TRBJ2-1; 7 bases align to TRBD2. In DNA, the CDR3 is TGCTGTGCTAGAGACCAAACTAGCGCTAACTACAATGAGCAGTTCTTC. Its translation is CCARDQTSANYNEQFF.